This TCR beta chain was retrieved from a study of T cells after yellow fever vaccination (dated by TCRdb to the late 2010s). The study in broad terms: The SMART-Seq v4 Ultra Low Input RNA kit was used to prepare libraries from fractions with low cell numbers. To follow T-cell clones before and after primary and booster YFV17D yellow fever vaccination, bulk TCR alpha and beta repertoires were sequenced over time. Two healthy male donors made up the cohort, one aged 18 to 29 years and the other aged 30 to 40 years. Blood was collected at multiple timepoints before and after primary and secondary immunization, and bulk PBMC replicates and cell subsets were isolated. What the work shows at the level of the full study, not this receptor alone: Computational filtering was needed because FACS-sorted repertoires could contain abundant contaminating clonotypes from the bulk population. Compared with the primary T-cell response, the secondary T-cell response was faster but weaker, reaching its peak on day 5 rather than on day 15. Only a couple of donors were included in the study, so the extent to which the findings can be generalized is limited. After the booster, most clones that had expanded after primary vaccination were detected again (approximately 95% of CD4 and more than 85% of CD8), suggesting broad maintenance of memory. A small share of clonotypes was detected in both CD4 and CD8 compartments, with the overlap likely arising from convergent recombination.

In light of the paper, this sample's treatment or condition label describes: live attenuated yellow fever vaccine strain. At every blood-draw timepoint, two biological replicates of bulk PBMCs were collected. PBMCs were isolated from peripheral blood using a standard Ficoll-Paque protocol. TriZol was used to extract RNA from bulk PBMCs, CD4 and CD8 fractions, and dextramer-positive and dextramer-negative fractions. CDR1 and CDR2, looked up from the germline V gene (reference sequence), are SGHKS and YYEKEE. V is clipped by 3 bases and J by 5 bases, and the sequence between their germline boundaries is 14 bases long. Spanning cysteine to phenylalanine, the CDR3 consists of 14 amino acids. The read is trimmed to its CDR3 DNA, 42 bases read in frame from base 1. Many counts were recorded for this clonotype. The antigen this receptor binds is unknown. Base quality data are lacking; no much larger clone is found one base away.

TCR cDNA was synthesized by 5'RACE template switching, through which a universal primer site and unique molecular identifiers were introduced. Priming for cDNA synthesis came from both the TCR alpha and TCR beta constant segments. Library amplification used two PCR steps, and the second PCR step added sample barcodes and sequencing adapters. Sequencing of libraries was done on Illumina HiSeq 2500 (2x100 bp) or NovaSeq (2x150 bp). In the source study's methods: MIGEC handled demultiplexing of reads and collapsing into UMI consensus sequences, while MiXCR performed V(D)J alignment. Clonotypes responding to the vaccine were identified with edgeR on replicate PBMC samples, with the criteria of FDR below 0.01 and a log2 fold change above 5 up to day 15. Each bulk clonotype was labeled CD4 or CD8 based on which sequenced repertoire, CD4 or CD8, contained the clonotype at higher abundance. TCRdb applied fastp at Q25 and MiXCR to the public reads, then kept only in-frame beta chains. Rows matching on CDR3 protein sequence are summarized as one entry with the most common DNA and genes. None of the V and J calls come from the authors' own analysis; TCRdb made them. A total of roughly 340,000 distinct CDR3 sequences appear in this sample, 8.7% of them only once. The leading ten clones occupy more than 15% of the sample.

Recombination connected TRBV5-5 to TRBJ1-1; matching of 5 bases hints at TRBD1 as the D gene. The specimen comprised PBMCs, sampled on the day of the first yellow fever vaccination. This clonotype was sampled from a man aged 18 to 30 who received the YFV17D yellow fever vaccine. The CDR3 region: CASSSTQGATEAFF. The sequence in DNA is TGTGCCAGCAGCTCTACTCAAGGGGCAACTGAAGCTTTCTTT.